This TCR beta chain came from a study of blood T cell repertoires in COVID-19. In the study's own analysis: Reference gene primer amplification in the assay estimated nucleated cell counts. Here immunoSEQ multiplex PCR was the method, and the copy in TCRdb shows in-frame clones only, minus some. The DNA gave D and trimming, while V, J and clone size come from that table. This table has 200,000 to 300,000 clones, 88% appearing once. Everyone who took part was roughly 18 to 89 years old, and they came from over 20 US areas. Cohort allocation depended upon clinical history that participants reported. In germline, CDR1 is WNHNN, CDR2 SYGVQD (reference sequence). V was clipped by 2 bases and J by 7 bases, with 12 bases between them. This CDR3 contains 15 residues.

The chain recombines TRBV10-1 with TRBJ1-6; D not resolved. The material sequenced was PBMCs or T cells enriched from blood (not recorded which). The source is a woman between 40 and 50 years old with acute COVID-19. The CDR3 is CASSEGLMGNSPLHF. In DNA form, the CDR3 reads TGCGCCAGCAGTGAGGGATTAATGGGCAATTCACCCCTCCACTTT.